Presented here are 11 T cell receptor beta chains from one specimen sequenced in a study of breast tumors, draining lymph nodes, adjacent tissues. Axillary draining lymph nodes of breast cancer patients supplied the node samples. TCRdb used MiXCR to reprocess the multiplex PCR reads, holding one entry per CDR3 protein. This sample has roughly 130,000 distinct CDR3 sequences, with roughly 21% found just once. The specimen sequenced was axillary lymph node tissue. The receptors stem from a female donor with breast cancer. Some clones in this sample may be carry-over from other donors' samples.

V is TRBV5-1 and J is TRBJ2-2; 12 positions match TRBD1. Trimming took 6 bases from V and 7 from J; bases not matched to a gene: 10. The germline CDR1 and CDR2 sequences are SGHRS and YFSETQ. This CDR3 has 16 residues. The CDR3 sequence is CASNQGQGASIGELFF. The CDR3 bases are TGCGCCAGCAACCAGGGACAGGGGGCTTCTATCGGGGAGCTGTTTTTT.

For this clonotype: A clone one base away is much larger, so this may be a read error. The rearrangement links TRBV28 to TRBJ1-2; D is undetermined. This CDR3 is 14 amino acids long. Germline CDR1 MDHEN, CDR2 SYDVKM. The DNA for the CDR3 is TGTGCCTGCAGCACACGACACCTTAACTATGGCTACACCTTC. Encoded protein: CACSTRHLNYGYTF.

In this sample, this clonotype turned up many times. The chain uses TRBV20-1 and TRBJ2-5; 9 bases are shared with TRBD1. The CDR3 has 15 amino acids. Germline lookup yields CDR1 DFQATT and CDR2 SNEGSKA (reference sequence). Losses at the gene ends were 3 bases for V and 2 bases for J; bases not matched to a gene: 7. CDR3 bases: TGCAGTGCTAGGTCACCGACAGGGGGGCAAGAGACCCAGTACTTC. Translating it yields CSARSPTGGQETQYF.

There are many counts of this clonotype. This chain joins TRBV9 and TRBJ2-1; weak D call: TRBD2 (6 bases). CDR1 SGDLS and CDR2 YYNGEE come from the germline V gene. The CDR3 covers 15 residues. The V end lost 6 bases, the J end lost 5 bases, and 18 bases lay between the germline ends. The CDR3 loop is CASTSGRRSDNEQFF. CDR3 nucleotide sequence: TGTGCCAGCACCTCTGGGAGGAGAAGTGACAATGAGCAGTTCTTC.

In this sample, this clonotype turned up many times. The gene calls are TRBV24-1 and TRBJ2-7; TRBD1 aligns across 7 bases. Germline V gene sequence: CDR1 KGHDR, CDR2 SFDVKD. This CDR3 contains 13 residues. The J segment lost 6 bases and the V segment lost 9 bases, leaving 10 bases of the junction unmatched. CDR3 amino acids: CATSRRQGSEQYF. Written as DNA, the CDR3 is TGTGCCACCTCTCGAAGACAGGGTTCCGAGCAGTACTTC.

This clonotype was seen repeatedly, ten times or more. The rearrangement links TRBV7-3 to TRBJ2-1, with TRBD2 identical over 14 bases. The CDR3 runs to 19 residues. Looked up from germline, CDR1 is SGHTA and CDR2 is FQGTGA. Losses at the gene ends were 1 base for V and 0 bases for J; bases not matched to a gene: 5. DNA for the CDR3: TGTGCCAGCAGCTTAATAGGGACTAGCGGGAGAGGCTCCTACAATGAGCAGTTCTTC. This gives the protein CASSLIGTSGRGSYNEQFF.

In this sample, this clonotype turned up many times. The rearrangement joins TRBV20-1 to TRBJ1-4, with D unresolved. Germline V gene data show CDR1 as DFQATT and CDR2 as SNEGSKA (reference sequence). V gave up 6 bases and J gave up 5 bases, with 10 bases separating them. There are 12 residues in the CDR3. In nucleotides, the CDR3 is TGCAGTGCCCGCGGACCCAATGAAAAACTGTTTTTT. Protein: CSARGPNEKLFF.

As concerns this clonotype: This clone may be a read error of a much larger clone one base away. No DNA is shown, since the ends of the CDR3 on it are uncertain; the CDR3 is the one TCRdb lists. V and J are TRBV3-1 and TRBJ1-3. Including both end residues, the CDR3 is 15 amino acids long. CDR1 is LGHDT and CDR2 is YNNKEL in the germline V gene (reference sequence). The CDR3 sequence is CASSQGFGAGNTMYF.

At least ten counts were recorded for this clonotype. CDR3 bases: TGTGCCAGTAGGCGCAGGGAGGGTTGGGGGGTCCAAGAGACCCAGTACTTC. Translation: CASRRREGWGVQETQYF. The rearrangement uses TRBV19 and TRBJ2-5, with TRBD2 identical over 7 bases. V dropped 6 bases and J dropped 1; count of bases not matched to a gene: 14. This CDR3 is 17 amino acids long. Germline V gene lookup returns CDR1 LNHDA and CDR2 SQIVND (reference sequence).

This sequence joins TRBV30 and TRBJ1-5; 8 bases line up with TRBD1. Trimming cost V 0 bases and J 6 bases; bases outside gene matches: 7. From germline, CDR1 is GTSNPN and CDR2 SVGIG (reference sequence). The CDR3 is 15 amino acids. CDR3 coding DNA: TGTGCCTGGAGTGTAAGGGCAGGGGGCGCTCAGCCCCAGCATTTT. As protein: CAWSVRAGGAQPQHF.

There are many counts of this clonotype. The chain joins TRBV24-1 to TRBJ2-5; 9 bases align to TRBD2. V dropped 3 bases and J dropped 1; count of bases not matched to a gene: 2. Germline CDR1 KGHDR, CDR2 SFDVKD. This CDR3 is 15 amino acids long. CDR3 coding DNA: TGTGCCACCAGTGATGCGGGGGGGGTCCAAGAGACCCAGTACTTC. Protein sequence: CATSDAGGVQETQYF.